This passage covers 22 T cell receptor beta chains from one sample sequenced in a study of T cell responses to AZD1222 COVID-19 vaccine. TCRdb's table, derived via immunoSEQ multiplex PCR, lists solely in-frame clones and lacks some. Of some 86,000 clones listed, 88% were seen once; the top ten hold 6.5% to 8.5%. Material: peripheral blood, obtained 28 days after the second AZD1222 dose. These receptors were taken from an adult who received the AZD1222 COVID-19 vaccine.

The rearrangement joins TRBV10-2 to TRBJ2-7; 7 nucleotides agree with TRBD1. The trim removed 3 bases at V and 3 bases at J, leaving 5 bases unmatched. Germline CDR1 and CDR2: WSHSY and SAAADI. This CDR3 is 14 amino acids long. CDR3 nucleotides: TGCGCCAGCAGTGATGGGGCAGGGGGCTACGAGCAGTACTTC. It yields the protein CASSDGAGGYEQYF.

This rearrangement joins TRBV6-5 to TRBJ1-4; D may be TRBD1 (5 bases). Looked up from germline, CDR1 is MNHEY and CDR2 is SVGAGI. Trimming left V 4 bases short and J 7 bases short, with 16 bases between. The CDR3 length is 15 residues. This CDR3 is CASSSSGTGIEKLFF. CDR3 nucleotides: TGTGCCAGCAGTTCCTCCGGGACGGGGATTGAAAAACTGTTTTTT.

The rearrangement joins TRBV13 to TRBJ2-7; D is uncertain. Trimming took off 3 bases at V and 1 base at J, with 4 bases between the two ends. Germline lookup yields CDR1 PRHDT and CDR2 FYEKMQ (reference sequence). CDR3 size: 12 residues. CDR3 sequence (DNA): TGTGCCAGCAGCTTGCGGTCCTACGAGCAGTACTTC. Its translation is CASSLRSYEQYF.

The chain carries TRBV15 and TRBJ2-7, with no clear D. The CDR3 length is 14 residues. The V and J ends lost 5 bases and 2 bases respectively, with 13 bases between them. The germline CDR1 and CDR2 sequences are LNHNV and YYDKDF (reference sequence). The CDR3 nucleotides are TGTGCCACCAGCCGACTGTTACCTCCCTACGAGCAGTACTTC. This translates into CATSRLLPPYEQYF. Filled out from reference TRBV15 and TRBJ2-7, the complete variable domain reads DAMVIQNPRYQVTQFGKPVTLSCSQTLNHNVMYWYQQKSSQAPKLLFHYYDKDFNNEADTPDNFQSRRPNTSFCFLDIRSPGLGDTAMYLCATSRLLPPYEQYFGPGTRLTVT.

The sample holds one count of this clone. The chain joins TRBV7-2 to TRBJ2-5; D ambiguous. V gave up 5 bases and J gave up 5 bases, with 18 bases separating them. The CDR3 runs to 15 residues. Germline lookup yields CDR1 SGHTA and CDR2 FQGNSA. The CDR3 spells CASSPTVPGRETQYF. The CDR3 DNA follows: TGTGCCAGCAGCCCAACAGTACCTGGGCGGGAGACCCAGTACTTC.

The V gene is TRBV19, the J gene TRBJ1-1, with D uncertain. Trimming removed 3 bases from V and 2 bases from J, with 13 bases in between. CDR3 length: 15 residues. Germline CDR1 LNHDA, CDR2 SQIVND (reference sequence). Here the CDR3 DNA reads TGTGCCAGTAGTATCAGTGGGGTTAGTAACACTGAAGCTTTCTTT. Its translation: CASSISGVSNTEAFF.

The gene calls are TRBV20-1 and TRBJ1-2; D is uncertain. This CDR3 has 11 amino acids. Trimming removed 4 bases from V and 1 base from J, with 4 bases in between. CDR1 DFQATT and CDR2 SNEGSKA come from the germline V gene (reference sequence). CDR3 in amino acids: CSAKDNYGYTF. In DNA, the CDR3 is TGCAGTGCTAAAGATAACTATGGCTACACCTTC.

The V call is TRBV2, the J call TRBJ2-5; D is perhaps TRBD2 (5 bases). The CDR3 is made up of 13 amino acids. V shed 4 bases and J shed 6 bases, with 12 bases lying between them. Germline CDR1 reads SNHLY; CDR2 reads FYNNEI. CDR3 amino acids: CASSVGSLKTQYF. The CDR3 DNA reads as TGTGCCAGCAGTGTAGGGAGTTTGAAGACCCAGTACTTC.

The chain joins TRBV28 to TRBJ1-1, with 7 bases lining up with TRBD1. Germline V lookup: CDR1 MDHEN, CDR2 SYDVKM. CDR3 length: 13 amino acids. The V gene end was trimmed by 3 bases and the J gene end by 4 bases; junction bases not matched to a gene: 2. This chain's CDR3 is CASSFSGGTEAFF. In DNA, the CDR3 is TGTGCCAGCAGTTTTTCAGGGGGCACTGAAGCTTTCTTT.

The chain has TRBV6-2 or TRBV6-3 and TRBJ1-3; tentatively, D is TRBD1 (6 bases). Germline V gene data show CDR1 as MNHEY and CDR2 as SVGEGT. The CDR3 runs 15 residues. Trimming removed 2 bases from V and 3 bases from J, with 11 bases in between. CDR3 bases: TGTGCCAGCAGTTACGGGAGGGGGAGTGGAAACACCATATATTTT. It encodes CASSYGRGSGNTIYF.

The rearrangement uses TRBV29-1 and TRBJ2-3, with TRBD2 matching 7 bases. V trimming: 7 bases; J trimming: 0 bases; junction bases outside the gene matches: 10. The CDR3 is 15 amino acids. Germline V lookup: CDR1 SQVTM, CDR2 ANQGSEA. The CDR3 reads CSAGMGGKSTDTQYF. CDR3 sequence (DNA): TGCAGCGCCGGAATGGGAGGGAAAAGCACAGATACGCAGTATTTT.

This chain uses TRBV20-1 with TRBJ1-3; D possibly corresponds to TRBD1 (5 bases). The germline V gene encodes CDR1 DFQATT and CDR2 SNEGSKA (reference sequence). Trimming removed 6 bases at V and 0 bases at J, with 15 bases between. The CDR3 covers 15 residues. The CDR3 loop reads CSASGAGYSGNTIYF. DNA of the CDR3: TGCAGTGCCAGTGGGGCTGGTTACTCTGGAAACACCATATATTTT.

DNA for the CDR3: TGCGCCAGCAGAGAGCGGGATAGGGGAAACATTCAGTACTTC. Protein sequence: CASRERDRGNIQYF. The V call is TRBV5-1, the J call TRBJ2-4, with 7 nucleotides matching TRBD2. V shed 5 bases and J 6 bases; nucleotides not matched to a gene: 8. In germline, CDR1 is SGHRS, CDR2 YFSETQ. The length of the CDR3 is 14 residues.

CDR3 sequence: CASSLAGGGTEAFF. CDR3 nucleotides: TGTGCCAGCAGTTTAGCAGGGGGCGGCACTGAAGCTTTCTTT. V and J are TRBV28 and TRBJ1-1; 8 nucleotides align to TRBD1. Germline assignment: CDR1 MDHEN and CDR2 SYDVKM. CDR3 length: 14 amino acids. With 2 bases clipped from V and 4 bases from J, the junction kept 3 bases outside the gene matches.

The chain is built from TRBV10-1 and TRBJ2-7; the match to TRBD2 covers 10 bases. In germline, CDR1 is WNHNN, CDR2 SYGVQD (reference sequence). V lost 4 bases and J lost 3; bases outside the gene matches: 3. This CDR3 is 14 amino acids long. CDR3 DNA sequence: TGCGCCAGCAGTGCTAGCGGGAGAAGCTACGAGCAGTACTTC. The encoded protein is CASSASGRSYEQYF.

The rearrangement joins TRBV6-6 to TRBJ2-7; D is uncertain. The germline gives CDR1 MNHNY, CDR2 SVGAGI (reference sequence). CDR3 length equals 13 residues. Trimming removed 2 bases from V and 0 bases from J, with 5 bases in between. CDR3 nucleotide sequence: TGTGCCAGCAGTTACATTTCCTCCTACGAGCAGTACTTC. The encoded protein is CASSYISSYEQYF.

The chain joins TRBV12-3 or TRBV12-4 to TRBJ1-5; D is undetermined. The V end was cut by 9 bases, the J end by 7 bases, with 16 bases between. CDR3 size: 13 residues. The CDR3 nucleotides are TGTGCCAGTCTGGGGAACACACGGCAGCCCCAGCATTTT. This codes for CASLGNTRQPQHF.

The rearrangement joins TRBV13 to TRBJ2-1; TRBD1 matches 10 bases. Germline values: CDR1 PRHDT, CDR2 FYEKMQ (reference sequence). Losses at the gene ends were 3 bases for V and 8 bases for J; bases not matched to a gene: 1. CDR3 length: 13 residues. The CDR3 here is CASSLTGGHEQFF. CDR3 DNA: TGTGCCAGCAGCTTGACAGGGGGCCATGAGCAGTTCTTC.

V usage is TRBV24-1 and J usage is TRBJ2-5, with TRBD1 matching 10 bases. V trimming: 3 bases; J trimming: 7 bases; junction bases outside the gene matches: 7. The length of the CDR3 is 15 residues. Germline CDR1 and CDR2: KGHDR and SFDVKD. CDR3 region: CATSDPRDRGGTQYF. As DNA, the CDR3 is TGTGCCACCAGTGATCCCCGGGACAGGGGTGGGACCCAGTACTTC.

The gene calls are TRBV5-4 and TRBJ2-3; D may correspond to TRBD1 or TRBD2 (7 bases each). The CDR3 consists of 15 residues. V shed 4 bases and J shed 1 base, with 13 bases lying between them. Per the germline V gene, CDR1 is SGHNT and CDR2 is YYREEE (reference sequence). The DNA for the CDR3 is TGTGCCAGCAGCGCAGGGGGGGCTCGCACAGATACGCAGTATTTT. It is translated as CASSAGGARTDTQYF.

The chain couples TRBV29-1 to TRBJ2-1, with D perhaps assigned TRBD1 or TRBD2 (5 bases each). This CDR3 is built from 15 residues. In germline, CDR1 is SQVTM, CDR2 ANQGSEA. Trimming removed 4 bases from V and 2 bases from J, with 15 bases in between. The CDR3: CSVVRDPTTYNEQFF. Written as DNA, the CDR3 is TGCAGCGTTGTCCGGGACCCGACCACCTACAATGAGCAGTTCTTC.

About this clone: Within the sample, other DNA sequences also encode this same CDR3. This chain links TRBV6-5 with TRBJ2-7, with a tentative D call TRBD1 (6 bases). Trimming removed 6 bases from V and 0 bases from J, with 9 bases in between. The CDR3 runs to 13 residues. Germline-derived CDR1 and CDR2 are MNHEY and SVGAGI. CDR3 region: CASRHRDSYEQYF. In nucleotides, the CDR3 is TGTGCCAGCAGACACAGGGACTCCTACGAGCAGTACTTC.